Listed below are T cell receptor beta chains from one sample, sequenced in a study of blood T cells in healthy people across ages. MiXCR was run by TCRdb on the 5' RACE reads, yielding one entry per CDR3 protein. The top ten hold 3% of the sample, which has roughly 800,000 distinct CDR3 sequences, approximately 24% seen once. This sample was also put to use in a study of T cells of mothers and their children.

Sequencing input: blood. The receptors shown here come from a boy aged 10-17 years in good health. The CDR3 runs from the conserved cysteine through the conserved F or W. The D gene is left open where the match is weak. Rows give clone size only sometimes, using once, few, many, or a class for an expanded clone.

.	TRBV20-1	.	TRBJ2-1	TGCAGTGCTAGCCTAGCGTGGACGTCCTACAATGAGCAGTTCTTC	CSASLAWTSYNEQFF
many	TRBV28	TRBD2	TRBJ2-7	TGTGCCAGCAGTTCCTCGGGGGGAACCTACGAGCAGTACTTC	CASSSSGGTYEQYF
few	TRBV13	TRBD1	TRBJ1-1	TGTGCCAGCAGCGAACAACAGGGGGGTGAAGCTTTCTTT	CASSEQQGGEAFF
.	TRBV19	.	TRBJ2-1	TGTGCCAGTAGTATCCTGAAACCCTCCTACAATGAGCAGTTCTTC	CASSILKPSYNEQFF
.	TRBV4-2	.	TRBJ2-1	TGTGCCAGCAGCCCCACCGGTGCAGCCCCCTACAATGAGCAGTTCTTC	CASSPTGAAPYNEQFF
few	TRBV7-2	TRBD2	TRBJ2-3	TGTGCCAGCAGCCCAGACCGGGGGGGATTGGCAGATACGCAGTATTTT	CASSPDRGGLADTQYF
.	TRBV28	.	TRBJ2-5	TGTGCCAGCACCCCGATCAGTCGGGGGGAGACCCAGTACTTC	CASTPISRGETQYF
many	TRBV5-1	TRBD1	TRBJ2-7	TGTGCCAGCAGCTTAGGGGACAGATCCTACGAGCAGTACTTC	CASSLGDRSYEQYF
once	TRBV20-1	TRBD2	TRBJ2-5	TGCAGTGCTAGCAGACTAGCGGAAGAGACCCAGTACTTC	CSASRLAEETQYF
few	TRBV12-3/TRBV12-4	.	TRBJ2-3	TGTGCCAGCAGTCGGCGGACCACAGATACGCAGTATTTT	CASSRRTTDTQYF
many	TRBV6-2/TRBV6-3	.	TRBJ2-5	TGTGCCAGCAGTCGGTTGGGGACAAGCTCGGAGACCCAGTACTTC	CASSRLGTSSETQYF
.	TRBV3-1	.	TRBJ2-5	TGTGCCAGCAGGCGCGAAGGGGAGACCCAGTACTTC	CASRREGETQYF
.	TRBV27	.	TRBJ2-7	TGTGCCAGCAGTTCCGCAGGGGCGGGGGCGGGTTACGAGCAGTACTTC	CASSSAGAGAGYEQYF
.	TRBV6-1	TRBD1	TRBJ2-1	TGTGCCAGCAGTCTCCGTAGACAGGGGGCGCCTGATGAGCAGTTCTTC	CASSLRRQGAPDEQFF
.	TRBV12-3/TRBV12-4	.	TRBJ1-2	TGTGCCAGCAGTAGGGGTCGGGAGCACTATGGCTACACCTTC	CASSRGREHYGYTF
few	TRBV5-1	.	TRBJ2-4	TGCGCCAGCAGCCCTATGGGGGGAATAAACATTCAGTACTTC	CASSPMGGINIQYF
few	TRBV4-2	.	TRBJ1-2	TGTGCCAGCAGCCAAGATCTTGGAGGTGGTGGCCACACCTTC	CASSQDLGGGGHTF
.	TRBV7-2	.	TRBJ2-3	TGTGCCAGCGCCTGGTGGGGCCCCGCGGGAGATACGCAGTATTTT	CASAWWGPAGDTQYF
few	TRBV29-1	TRBD2	TRBJ2-7	TGCAGCGTTGAGACTAGCGGGTTCTCCTACGAGCAGTACTTC	CSVETSGFSYEQYF
few	TRBV29-1	.	TRBJ1-2	TGCAGCGTTGAATTCACATTGACGGCTAACTATGGCTACACCTTC	CSVEFTLTANYGYTF
few	TRBV5-1	.	TRBJ1-1	TGCGCCAGCAGCTTCCGGGACACTGAAGCTTTCTTT	CASSFRDTEAFF
.	TRBV5-1	.	TRBJ2-5	TGCGCCAGCTGCCTCAATCCCTGGGCGGGGACAGACCAAGAGACCCAGTACTTC	CASCLNPWAGTDQETQYF
few	TRBV20-1	TRBD2	TRBJ2-5	TGCAGTGCTAGGGGGACTAGCGGGGGGGAGACCCAGTACTTC	CSARGTSGGETQYF
few	TRBV11-2	TRBD1	TRBJ1-2	TGTGCCAGCAGCAGCTTAAAGCCCGGAGGGGGCGGCTACACCTTC	CASSSLKPGGGGYTF
once	TRBV9	.	TRBJ1-4	TGTGCCAGCAGCGTGGTACCCTCAGGGCCAACTAATGAAAAACTGTTTTTT	CASSVVPSGPTNEKLFF
.	TRBV5-1	TRBD1	TRBJ1-2	TGCGCCAGCAGCGACTCCGGGACAGGGGTGGACGGCTACACCTTC	CASSDSGTGVDGYTF
few	TRBV7-9	.	TRBJ2-7	TGTGCCAGCAGCCCCCGGCATCTCTACGAGCAGTACTTC	CASSPRHLYEQYF
.	TRBV5-1	TRBD2	TRBJ2-3	TGCGCCAGCAGTCCCTTCATGGCGGGGGGGCCAACAGATACGCAGTATTTT	CASSPFMAGGPTDTQYF
.	TRBV5-1	TRBD1	TRBJ2-3	TGCGCCAGCAGCTTGGACGGCAGGGGGCGCACATATACGCAGTATTTT	CASSLDGRGRTYTQYF
.	TRBV20-1	.	TRBJ2-6	TGCAGTGCCAGAGGGTCCGACAGGCAGGCCCCCTCTGGGGCCAACGTCCTGACTTTC	CSARGSDRQAPSGANVLTF
many	TRBV6-5	TRBD2	TRBJ2-3	TGTGCCAGCAGCCCGGAAGCGGGGGGCGGATCTGATACGCAGTATTTT	CASSPEAGGGSDTQYF
.	TRBV5-1	.	TRBJ2-7	TGCGCCAGCAGAGCCCAGGGCGTTTACGAGCAGTACTTC	CASRAQGVYEQYF
.	TRBV7-6	.	TRBJ2-3	TGTGCCAGTACCCGAAACCCGGGTTGGGGCACAGATACGCAGTATTTT	CASTRNPGWGTDTQYF
.	TRBV20-1	TRBD2	TRBJ2-7	TGCAGTGCAGAAACGGGACTAGCGGGGGGGCGGGGCATCGAGCAGTACTTC	CSAETGLAGGRGIEQYF
.	TRBV7-6	.	TRBJ1-4	TGTGCCAGCAGTAATACCGGGACGACTAATGAAAAACTGTTTTTT	CASSNTGTTNEKLFF
few	TRBV7-9	.	TRBJ1-4	TGTGCCAGCAGCTTTACTTTAAATGAAAAACTGTTTTTT	CASSFTLNEKLFF
.	TRBV11-2	.	TRBJ2-5	TGTGCCAGCAGCTTAGGGAAGGGAGAAAAGCCTAGGGAGACCCAGTACTTC	CASSLGKGEKPRETQYF
.	TRBV12-3/TRBV12-4	TRBD2	TRBJ2-7	TGTGCCAGCAGTCGTCTAGCGGGGGGAGGATACGAGCAGTACTTC	CASSRLAGGGYEQYF
.	TRBV28	TRBD1	TRBJ1-4	TGTGCCAGCACACAGACAGGGGGCGCGACTAATGAAAAACTGTTTTTT	CASTQTGGATNEKLFF
few	TRBV29-1	.	TRBJ2-2	TGCAGCGTTGAAAGTAGGGGCCGCCGGGGCGGGGAGCTGTTTTTT	CSVESRGRRGGELFF
few	TRBV10-3	.	TRBJ1-4	TGTGCCATCAGTGAGTCGAGTAAGATCGAAAAACTGTTTTTT	CAISESSKIEKLFF
few	TRBV20-1	TRBD2	TRBJ2-5	TGCAGTGCTAGCCGGACTAGCGGGGGGCCTCAAGAGACCCAGTACTTC	CSASRTSGGPQETQYF
.	TRBV7-3	.	TRBJ2-6	TGTGCCAGCAGCTTAAGCGGCCCTGGGGCCAACGTCCTGACTTTC	CASSLSGPGANVLTF
.	TRBV21-1	.	TRBJ2-3	TGTGCCAGCAGCCCCTCTCGAACAGATACGCAGTATTTT	CASSPSRTDTQYF
few	TRBV7-3	.	TRBJ2-6	TGTGCCAGCAGCTACCCGTCCTCTGGGGCCAACGTCCTGACTTTC	CASSYPSSGANVLTF
.	TRBV25-1	.	TRBJ1-5	TGTGCCAGCAGTGAAGGCGCAGCCTTTAATCAGCCCCAGCATTTT	CASSEGAAFNQPQHF
many	TRBV2	TRBD2	TRBJ2-5	TGTGCCAGCAGTAGCGGGGGGGTGGAGACCCAGTACTTC	CASSSGGVETQYF
.	TRBV6-5	.	TRBJ2-7	TGTGCCAGCAGTTACGAGGTAGGGAGAGAGCAGTACTTC	CASSYEVGREQYF
few	TRBV12-3/TRBV12-4	TRBD1	TRBJ2-1	TGTGCCAGCACTGGACAGGTTTCCTACAATGAGCAGTTCTTC	CASTGQVSYNEQFF
few	TRBV7-9	.	TRBJ2-7	TGTGCCAGCAGCCCGGGACACTCCTACGAGCAGTACTTC	CASSPGHSYEQYF